This TCR beta chain came from a study of cytomegalovirus exposure and HLA in healthy donors. Use of 60 Vbeta and 13 Jbeta primers characterized the PCR. The data were produced by immunoSEQ multiplex PCR, yet TCRdb's version contains in-frame clones alone and is incomplete. The data contain 100,000 to 150,000 clones, over 60% of them singletons. Notes on the study in general: Analysis performed later found over 15,000 TCR beta sequences associated with HLA alleles at 0.05 false discovery rate.

Remarks on this clone: What it binds is unknown.

Though probably carrying unrecorded immune exposures, donors were nominally healthy at sampling. The CDR3 is 14 residues long. Germline loops: CDR1 SGHRS, CDR2 YFSETQ. With V trimmed by 5 bases and J by 9 bases, 9 bases remained unmatched. The TCR comes from a male donor in good health and CMV-seropositive. Sequencing was performed on PBMCs. The rearrangement uses TRBV5-1 and TRBJ2-1; the match to TRBD2 covers 9 bases. CDR3 sequence reads: CASSPRGGNPEQFF. The CDR3 DNA reads as TGCGCCAGCAGTCCGCGGGGGGGTAATCCTGAGCAGTTCTTC.